By share, the clone carrying this T cell receptor beta chain counts as medium-sized (0.01 to 0.1%). Its antigen is unknown. A modified ARM-PCR protocol with three rounds of nested PCR amplified TCRbeta. Each CDR3 protein is one row after TCRdb ran MiXCR on the multiplex PCR reads. The data contain 110,000 or so distinct CDR3 sequences, 75% of them seen just once; the ten biggest clones take up 37%. These data are taken from a study of tumor and adjacent non-tumor tissue in lung cancer. Study at large: Patients were aged roughly 31 to 76, 9 to 10 men and 4 to 6 women, stage I to III.

The V end was cut by 6 bases, the J end by 2 bases, with 7 bases between. Germline V gene sequence: CDR1 MNHNY, CDR2 SVGAGI (reference sequence). There are 13 residues in the CDR3. Study-level findings and limits: Tumor repertoires had a smaller top 100 clone share than normal lung.

RNA was extracted from bulk tissue without any cell sorting. This chain links TRBV6-6 with TRBJ2-2, with D hard to call. This TCR came from a woman aged 60 to 75 with non-small cell lung cancer. Input material: lung tumor tissue. The CDR3 DNA reads TGTGCCAGCAGGACCCCAAACACCGGGGAGCTGTTTTTT. This sequence encodes CASRTPNTGELFF.